This TCR beta chain was sequenced for a study of cytomegalovirus exposure and HLA in healthy donors. This CDR3 has 12 amino acids. From germline, CDR1 is SQVTM and CDR2 ANQGSEA. V was clipped by 4 bases and J by 3 bases, with 10 bases between them. PCR employed 60 Vbeta and 13 Jbeta primers. Libraries were prepared by immunoSEQ multiplex PCR; TCRdb keeps only in-frame clonotypes and omits some of them. The table includes over 200,000 clones, more than 75% detected once. The specimen was PBMCs. The receptor was isolated from a woman between 35 and 50 years old in good health and CMV-seropositive. This rearrangement joins TRBV29-1 to TRBJ2-7; no firm D call. This chain's CDR3 is CSVAVNVYEQYF. The CDR3, as DNA: TGCAGCGTTGCAGTGAATGTCTACGAGCAGTACTTC.